This T cell receptor beta chain was profiled in a study of T cell responses to AZD1222 COVID-19 vaccine. The repertoire was sequenced with immunoSEQ multiplex PCR; TCRdb's copy has only in-frame clones and lacks some. The table lists 45,000 to 55,000 clones, 65% to 90% of them singletons. CDR1 is SGHRS and CDR2 is YFSETQ in the germline V gene. The trim removed 4 bases at V and 8 bases at J, leaving 5 bases unmatched. This CDR3 region has 12 residues. The material was peripheral blood, obtained 28 days after the second AZD1222 dose. The rearrangement uses TRBV5-1 and TRBJ1-2, with TRBD1 matching over 7 bases. This receptor was taken from an adult who received the AZD1222 COVID-19 vaccine. CDR3 sequence (DNA): TGCGCCAGCAGCCGTCAGGGGGAAGGCTACACCTTC. The encoded protein is CASSRQGEGYTF.